Given below is one T cell receptor beta chain in context. Which antigen it targets is not known. No base quality values were provided; no much bigger clone lies one nucleotide off. Each collaborating institution followed its own protocols to collect whole blood in K2EDTA tubes. For TCRbeta analysis, collaborators shipped samples as frozen whole blood, isolated PBMCs, or DNA extracted from either of those sample types. The data belong to a study of blood T cell repertoires in COVID-19 (TCRdb year 2020). The study in broad terms: Collaborator samples came from the United States, Italy and Spain and covered acute and convalescent phases of COVID-19. The material from the prospective study consisted of cDNA or gDNA derived from T cells, B-cell-depleted T cells, or PBMCs. The dataset comprised deeply sampled blood TCRbeta repertoires from subjects exposed to, actively infected with, or recovered from COVID-19. The repertoires were made available in a free public database intended to serve as a resource for research on the immune response to SARS-CoV-2. Samples were obtained from the ongoing ImmuneRACE study (first 160 participants) and from over 1,000 subjects provided by 6 global collaborators. Sample metadata almost always included a de-identified subject ID, COVID-19 status, age in years and sex. Where HLA class I and class II types were available, the types were taken from metadata supplied by the sample provider, not from assay-based typing.

TCRbeta CDR3 regions were amplified from genomic DNA by means of the immunoSEQ Assay, a bias-controlled multiplex PCR. The paper's processing steps were these. The number of nucleated cells in each sample was estimated from the amplification of reference gene primers within the assay. To quantify the absolute abundance of each unique TCRbeta CDR3 rearrangement, sequence reads were collapsed and filtered. Productive Simpson clonality was computed per sample as the square root of Simpson's diversity index over productive rearrangements. TCRdb took this table from immuneACCESS and kept in-frame rearrangements with V and J called. Such tables lack part of the clones; where checked against another copy, unresolved V genes explain under half of the gap, and the rest is unexplained. The DNA gave D and trimming, while V, J and clone size come from that table. The sample table holds around 100,000 clones, of which 65% to 80% were seen once. The ten largest make up approximately 22% of the sample.

Trimming removed 6 bases from V and 5 bases from J; the gene matches leave 10 bases unexplained. From its cysteine to its phenylalanine, the CDR3 spans 15 amino acids. This entry keeps only the CDR3 DNA: 45 bases, framed from base 1. The germline V gene supplies CDR1 MNHEY and CDR2 SVGAGI. Overall study results and their limits: The amount of clinical and demographic metadata varied by source and participant and was provided uncurated.

The chain uses TRBV6-5 and TRBJ2-1; a stretch of 7 junction bases matches TRBD1. The sample consisted of peripheral blood. This sequence originates from a man between 65 and 79 years old with active or convalescent COVID-19. The base sequence is TGTGCCAGCAGAGCACAGGGGACCTTAAACAATGAGCAGTTCTTC. This translates into CASRAQGTLNNEQFF.